This record looks at one T cell receptor (beta chain) sequence and its context. Trimming stripped 5 bases from V and 0 bases from J, with 7 bases between. The CDR3 spans 13 residues. The sample originates from a study of blood T cell repertoires in COVID-19. Here immunoSEQ multiplex PCR was the method, and the copy in TCRdb shows in-frame clones only, minus some. Here the sample spans roughly 290,000 clones, roughly 80% being singletons. The receptor was derived from a woman aged 50 to 60 with active or convalescent COVID-19. The sequencing input was peripheral blood. The rearrangement links TRBV12-3 or TRBV12-4 to TRBJ1-1; D perhaps matches TRBD1 (5 bases). DNA of the CDR3: TGTGCCAGCAGTACAGGCATGAACACTGAAGCTTTCTTT. Protein: CASSTGMNTEAFF.